The 13 T cell receptor beta chains reported below all come from one sample, sequenced in a study of CD8+ T cells in alopecia areata (dated by TCRdb to the late 2010s). Libraries were prepared through the immunoSEQ multiplex PCR assay. To provide template for TCR sequencing, every sample had RNA extracted and reverse transcribed into cDNA. As stored in TCRdb, this immuneACCESS dataset retains in-frame rearrangements with V and J assigned. A fraction of the clones does not appear; measured against another copy, unresolved V genes explain less than half of the discrepancy, and the remainder lacks a known reason. The sample table shows around 140,000 clones, and roughly 54% are seen once. Roughly 15% of the sample is in the top ten clones. Sample time point, as interpreted from the label and publication: more than 3 weeks on oral tofacitinib. Interpreted using the paper, the treatment or condition label stands for: oral pan-JAK inhibitor, 5-10 mg twice daily.

Material: CD8+ T cells sorted from blood, obtained at week 4, from a patient treated with tofacitinib. Receptors originate from a human donor with alopecia areata.

The J gene is TRBJ2-7, the V gene TRBV2; D uncertain. Trimming left V 3 bases short and J 0 bases short, with 6 bases between. The CDR3 consists of 13 residues. Per the germline V gene, CDR1 is SNHLY and CDR2 is FYNNEI. CDR3 nucleotides: TGTGCCAGCAGTGATCACACCTCCTACGAGCAGTACTTC. Residues: CASSDHTSYEQYF.

J is TRBJ2-5 and V is TRBV6-5; D possibly corresponds to TRBD2 (6 bases). CDR1 is MNHEY, CDR2 SVGAGI, per germline. The CDR3 spans 11 residues. Trimming removed 7 bases at V and 5 bases at J, with 8 bases between. CDR3 protein: CASNGGETQYF. The CDR3 DNA is TGTGCCAGCAACGGGGGTGAGACCCAGTACTTC.

The gene calls are TRBV7-9 and TRBJ2-3, with TRBD1 matching 12 bases. Germline loops: CDR1 SEHNR, CDR2 FQNEAQ (reference sequence). V was clipped by 5 bases and J by 6 bases; unmatched bases: 12. CDR3 length: 17 residues. Written as DNA, the CDR3 is TGTGCCAGCAGCGGCCTCCTGGGACAGGGGGCAAGGGATACGCAGTATTTT. Its translation is CASSGLLGQGARDTQYF.

This clone appeared a few times. CDR3 in amino acids: CASSYSNAGEAFF. CDR3 DNA sequence: TGTGCCAGCAGTTACTCGAATGCGGGTGAAGCTTTCTTT. This rearrangement joins TRBV6-6 to TRBJ1-1; no firm D call. The CDR3 runs 13 residues. V lost 0 bases and J 7 bases, leaving 9 bases between the germline ends. Germline assignment: CDR1 MNHNY and CDR2 SVGAGI (reference sequence).

This chain joins TRBV2 and TRBJ1-6; D is uncertain. Germline V gene data show CDR1 as SNHLY and CDR2 as FYNNEI. The CDR3 loop spans 11 amino acids. V lost 3 bases, J lost 11 bases, and 5 bases lay in between. CDR3 residues: CASSDGTPLHF. The CDR3 DNA sequence: TGTGCCAGCAGTGATGGGACACCCCTCCACTTT.

This chain links TRBV27 with TRBJ1-1; 9 bases align to TRBD1. Per germline, CDR1 MNHEY and CDR2 SMNVEV (reference sequence). CDR3 length equals 14 residues. Trimming removed 3 bases from V and 5 bases from J; junction bases left unmatched: 4. The CDR3 DNA sequence: TGTGCCAGCAGTTTCCTAGGACAGGGGACTGAAGCTTTCTTT. Amino acids: CASSFLGQGTEAFF.

The chain recombines TRBV13 with TRBJ2-5, with 11 bases lining up with TRBD2. The trim removed 2 bases at V and 5 bases at J, leaving 1 base unmatched. This CDR3 has 14 amino acids. CDR1 is PRHDT, CDR2 FYEKMQ, per germline (reference sequence). DNA for the CDR3: TGTGCCAGCAGCTTAACTAGCGGGGGTGAGACCCAGTACTTC. Translating it yields CASSLTSGGETQYF. The whole variable domain, remainder taken from reference TRBV13 and TRBJ2-5, is AAGVIQSPRHLIKEKRETATLKCYPIPRHDTVYWYQQGPGQDPQFLISFYEKMQSDKGSIPDRFSAQQFSDYHSELNMSSLELGDSALYFCASSLTSGGETQYFGPGTRLLVL.

The chain joins TRBV29-1 to TRBJ2-4; D ambiguous. The germline CDR1 and CDR2 sequences are SQVTM and ANQGSEA. The CDR3 extends over 16 amino acids. V lost 0 bases, J lost 0 bases, and 12 bases lay in between. The chain's CDR3 is CSVEDRGALAKNIQYF. The CDR3, as DNA: TGCAGCGTTGAAGATAGAGGTGCCCTAGCCAAAAACATTCAGTACTTC.

This clone has only a few counts. This chain connects TRBV7-9 to TRBJ2-7; D gene uncertain. CDR3 length equals 13 residues. Per germline, CDR1 SEHNR and CDR2 FQNEAQ (reference sequence). V lost 1 base to trimming and J lost 2 bases, with 6 bases between them. CDR3: CASSLEPPYEQYF. Written as DNA, the CDR3 is TGTGCCAGCAGCTTAGAACCCCCCTACGAGCAGTACTTC.

The chain carries TRBV2 and TRBJ2-1; D perhaps matches TRBD2 (6 bases). Deletions cut 2 bases from V and 7 bases from J, with 15 bases between. Germline V gives CDR1 SNHLY, CDR2 FYNNEI. This CDR3 has 15 residues. DNA of the CDR3: TGTGCCAGCAGTGAATCCGTGACTAGTCTTAATGAGCAGTTCTTC. This codes for CASSESVTSLNEQFF. Filled out from reference TRBV2 and TRBJ2-1, the complete variable domain reads EPEVTQTPSHQVTQMGQEVILRCVPISNHLYFYWYRQILGQKVEFLVSFYNNEISEKSEIFDDQFSVERPDGSNFTLKIRSTKLEDSAMYFCASSESVTSLNEQFFGPGTRLTVL.

The J gene is TRBJ1-2, the V gene TRBV11-2; D is unresolved. V was clipped by 1 base and J by 8 bases, with 11 bases between them. CDR1 and CDR2 from the germline V gene are SGHAT and FQNNGV. This CDR3 contains 13 residues. In DNA form, the CDR3 reads TGTGCCAGCAGCTTAGGTGCAGGAGGAGGCTACACCTTC. Amino acid sequence: CASSLGAGGGYTF.

The chain links TRBV9 to TRBJ1-1, with 8 positions matching TRBD1. The CDR3 consists of 15 residues. V shed 2 bases, J shed 3 bases, and the junction held 6 bases outside the gene matches. Germline-derived CDR1 and CDR2 are SGDLS and YYNGEE. The CDR3 region has the DNA TGTGCCAGCAGCGTCCAGGGGGCAGGAGACACTGAAGCTTTCTTT. Translated, it gives CASSVQGAGDTEAFF.

The chain joins TRBV30 to TRBJ1-1, with no clear D. V dropped 0 bases and J dropped 4 bases, with 9 bases sitting between them. The CDR3 totals 13 residues. From germline, CDR1 is GTSNPN and CDR2 SVGIG (reference sequence). This chain's CDR3 is CAWSVVGGTEAFF. CDR3 nucleotides: TGTGCCTGGAGTGTAGTCGGAGGCACTGAAGCTTTCTTT. The full variable domain, in which reference TRBV30 and TRBJ1-1 provide the parts outside the CDR3, is SQTIHQWPATLVQPVGSPLSLECTVEGTSNPNLYWYRQAAGRGLQLLFYSVGIGQISSEVPQNLSASRPQDRQFILSSKKLLLSDSGFYLCAWSVVGGTEAFFGQGTRLTVV.